The rows below give T cell receptor beta chains drawn from one sample of a study of Graves' ophthalmopathy and Graves' hyperthyroidism. MiXCR was run by TCRdb on the multiplex PCR reads, yielding one entry per CDR3 protein. The top ten clones hold about 45% of a sample with roughly 220,000 distinct CDR3 sequences, less than 55% of them seen once. Sequencing was carried out using peripheral blood. These receptors originate from an adult man with Graves' ophthalmopathy. Both conserved end residues are part of each CDR3. D genes are given only for firm matches. Size is stated for part of the rows, as once, few or many counts, or as a class when the clone is expanded.

V gene	clone size	J gene	D gene	CDR3 length	CDR3 protein	CDR3 DNA
TRBV29-1	NA	TRBJ2-5	TRBD2	14	CSVEGGGRRATQYF	TGCAGCGTTGAAGGGGGGGGTAGGCGGGCGACCCAGTACTTC
TRBV7-7	NA	TRBJ2-7	TRBD1	14	CASSVATGSYGQYF	TGTGCTAGCAGCGTGGCGACAGGGTCCTACGGGCAGTACTTC
TRBV28	NA	TRBJ2-5	TRBD2	14	CASSSGGKEETQYF	TGTGCCAGCTCTAGCGGGGGGAAGGAGGAGACCCAGTACTTC
TRBV5-1	NA	TRBJ2-7	TRBD1	14	CASSPGDRAHEQYF	TGCGCCAGCAGCCCGGGGGACAGGGCCCACGAGCAGTACTTC
TRBV13	NA	TRBJ2-6	NA	16	CASSQFFSSGANVLTF	TGTGCCAGCAGCCAATTCTTCAGCTCTGGGGCCAACGTCCTGACTTTC
TRBV24-1	once	TRBJ2-3	TRBD2	17	CATSDNPGLAGADTQYF	TGTGCCACCAGTGATAACCCGGGACTAGCGGGAGCAGATACGCAGTATTTT
TRBV24-1	few	TRBJ2-6	TRBD2	18	CATSQPAGVDSGANVLTF	TGTGCCACCAGTCAACCGGCGGGGGTCGACTCTGGGGCCAACGTCCTGACTTTC
TRBV7-9	NA	TRBJ2-7	NA	14	CASSHRDTDYEQYF	TGTGCCAGCAGCCACCGGGACACCGACTACGAGCAGTACTTC
TRBV12-3/TRBV12-4	NA	TRBJ2-5	NA	15	CASSLLAVGAETQYF	TGTGCCAGCAGTTTACTAGCAGTCGGAGCAGAGACCCAGTACTTC
TRBV2	NA	TRBJ2-7	NA	15	CASSERGAPSYEQYF	TGTGCCAGCAGTGAACGGGGGGCCCCATCCTACGAGCAGTACTTC
TRBV2	few	TRBJ1-1	NA	14	CASSQRTANTEAFF	TGTGCCAGCAGTCAACGGACAGCGAACACTGAAGCTTTCTTT
TRBV6-5	NA	TRBJ2-7	TRBD1	13	CASSATTGDEQYF	TGTGCCAGCAGCGCCACCACAGGGGACGAGCAGTACTTC
TRBV10-2	NA	TRBJ1-2	TRBD1	14	CASSPGTGAYGYTF	TGCGCCAGCAGTCCCGGGACAGGGGCCTATGGCTACACCTTC
TRBV24-1	many	TRBJ2-7	NA	13	CATSDPRQDEQYF	TGTGCCACCAGTGATCCCCGACAGGACGAGCAGTACTTC
TRBV9	NA	TRBJ1-1	NA	14	CASSQRGKRPEAFF	TGTGCCAGCAGCCAACGAGGGAAAAGGCCTGAAGCTTTCTTT
TRBV28	NA	TRBJ1-2	NA	13	CASSLLAQYGYTF	TGTGCCAGCAGTTTATTAGCGCAGTATGGCTACACCTTC
TRBV19	once	TRBJ1-1	NA	14	CASSFGRGGTEAFF	TGTGCCAGCAGTTTCGGTCGAGGAGGTACTGAAGCTTTCTTT
TRBV9	NA	TRBJ1-6	NA	16	CASSESLGAYGAPLHF	TGTGCCAGCAGTGAATCCCTAGGGGCCTATGGGGCACCCCTCCACTTT
TRBV7-2	NA	TRBJ2-7	NA	15	CASSLEQATSYEQYF	TGTGCCAGCAGCTTAGAACAGGCTACGTCCTACGAGCAGTACTTC
TRBV20-1	NA	TRBJ1-3	NA	14	CSARAGFSGNTIYF	TGCAGTGCTAGGGCAGGCTTCTCTGGAAACACCATATATTTT
TRBV19	NA	TRBJ1-4	NA	14	CASSILGGFEKLFF	TGTGCCAGTAGTATCCTCGGGGGGTTTGAAAAACTGTTTTTT
TRBV27	NA	TRBJ1-3	TRBD1	14	CASSPFGTGNTIYF	TGTGCCAGCAGTCCCTTCGGGACAGGGAACACCATATATTTT
TRBV7-6	NA	TRBJ2-7	NA	13	CASSLRTVYEQYF	TGTGCCAGCAGCCTCCGGACAGTTTACGAGCAGTACTTC
TRBV7-9	NA	TRBJ2-1	NA	14	CASSLLPGVNEQFF	TGTGCCAGCAGCTTACTCCCGGGGGTGAATGAGCAGTTCTTC
TRBV29-1	few	TRBJ2-7	NA	13	CSVELQGSYEQYF	TGCAGCGTTGAACTACAGGGTTCCTACGAGCAGTACTTC
TRBV11-2	NA	TRBJ1-2	NA	12	CASTSTGRGYTF	TGTGCCAGCACTTCGACTGGTCGGGGCTACACCTTC
TRBV7-9	many	TRBJ1-6	NA	13	CASSPPLDSPLHF	TGTGCCAGCAGCCCCCCGCTGGATTCACCCCTCCACTTT
TRBV7-9	NA	TRBJ1-1	TRBD1	15	CASSSPGGVNTEAFF	TGTGCCAGCAGCTCGCCAGGGGGGGTGAACACTGAAGCTTTCTTT
TRBV9	few	TRBJ1-1	NA	16	CASSQDLARSGTEAFF	TGTGCCAGCAGCCAAGATTTGGCCCGAAGTGGCACTGAAGCCTTCTTT
TRBV10-3	NA	TRBJ2-6	TRBD1	19	CAISEWRQGAESGANVLTF	TGTGCCATCAGTGAGTGGAGACAGGGGGCTGAGTCTGGGGCCAACGTCCTGACTTTC
TRBV6-5	NA	TRBJ1-5	NA	14	CASSYRGGNQPQHF	TGTGCCAGCAGTTACAGGGGAGGCAATCAGCCCCAGCATTTT
TRBV20-1	NA	TRBJ2-7	NA	12	CSARNIGYKQYF	TGCAGTGCTAGAAATATAGGGTACAAGCAGTACTTC
TRBV11-2	NA	TRBJ2-2	NA	16	CASLARGAPNTGELFF	TGTGCCAGCTTGGCAAGGGGGGCGCCGAACACCGGGGAGCTGTTTTTT
TRBV9	few	TRBJ1-6	NA	14	CASRPRGDYSPLHF	TGTGCCAGCAGACCACGGGGGGATTATTCACCCCTCCACTTT
TRBV7-9	NA	TRBJ1-2	TRBD1	14	CASSFNRGNYGYTF	TGTGCCAGCAGCTTTAACAGGGGAAACTATGGCTACACCTTC
TRBV20-1	few	TRBJ2-7	NA	13	CSAKKETDYEQYF	TGCAGTGCTAAGAAGGAGACTGACTACGAGCAGTACTTC
TRBV29-1	few	TRBJ1-3	NA	14	CSVEGGATGNTIYF	TGCAGCGTTGAAGGGGGCGCCACTGGAAACACCATATATTTT
TRBV25-1	NA	TRBJ2-7	TRBD2	16	CASSTGTSGRGYEQYF	TGTGCCAGCAGTACCGGGACTAGCGGGAGAGGATACGAGCAGTACTTC
TRBV5-5	NA	TRBJ1-5	TRBD1	13	CASRPDRDKPQHF	TGTGCCAGCAGGCCGGACAGGGACAAGCCCCAGCATTTT
TRBV29-1	few	TRBJ2-7	NA	13	CSVRGGRGHEQYF	TGCAGCGTCAGGGGGGGGCGCGGCCACGAGCAGTACTTC
TRBV10-1	NA	TRBJ2-2	NA	16	CASSEGWRANTGELFF	TGCGCCAGCAGTGAGGGATGGCGGGCGAACACCGGGGAGCTGTTTTTT
TRBV2	NA	TRBJ1-1	NA	14	CASTLIEQNTEAFF	TGTGCCAGCACCTTAATAGAACAGAACACTGAAGCTTTCTTT
TRBV29-1	few	TRBJ1-5	TRBD1	14	CSVSAQGIDQPQHF	TGCAGCGTTTCCGCACAGGGGATCGATCAGCCCCAGCATTTT
TRBV29-1	NA	TRBJ2-5	TRBD2	13	CSVVGGRGETQYF	TGCAGCGTTGTAGGCGGGAGAGGAGAGACCCAGTACTTC
TRBV7-9	NA	TRBJ1-1	TRBD1	16	CASSLIRDRLRPEAFF	TGTGCCAGCAGCCTAATCCGGGACAGACTTCGTCCTGAAGCTTTCTTT
TRBV5-5	NA	TRBJ2-7	TRBD1	14	CASSDGQGAVEQYF	TGTGCCAGCAGCGACGGACAGGGGGCGGTGGAGCAGTACTTC
TRBV2	few	TRBJ1-1	NA	13	CASSEGKRTEAFF	TGTGCCAGCAGTGAGGGTAAGAGGACTGAAGCTTTCTTT
TRBV7-9	few	TRBJ1-2	NA	13	CASMGDSNYGYTF	TGTGCCAGCATGGGGGATTCTAACTATGGCTACACCTTC
TRBV9	NA	TRBJ1-6	TRBD1	17	CASSVRPGTGTDSPLHF	TGTGCCAGCAGCGTACGTCCCGGGACAGGGACGGATTCACCCCTCCACTTT
TRBV12-3/TRBV12-4	NA	TRBJ2-7	NA	16	CASSPISGTEVNEQYF	TGTGCCAGCAGCCCCATCAGCGGGACAGAGGTGAACGAGCAGTACTTC
TRBV9	NA	TRBJ1-2	TRBD1	19	CASSPTTGGAPPGDYGYTF	TGTGCCAGCAGCCCAACGACAGGGGGGGCGCCCCCAGGCGACTATGGCTACACCTTC
TRBV5-4	few	TRBJ2-7	NA	13	CASSLAILGQTSF	TGTGCCAGCAGCTTGGCGATCTTAGGGCAGACGAGTTTC